What follows describes a single TCR beta chain. Its antigen is as yet unknown. The data belong to a study of CD8 T cells in Susac syndrome. The study, taken as a whole, reports: It was acknowledged in the study that its TCR sequencing and HLA analysis involved a relatively small number of individuals.

Roughly 0.45 to 1 ug RNA was reverse transcribed with random hexamers. The authors amplified TCR beta CDR3 across 54 Vbeta and 13 Jbeta using immunoSEQ multiplex PCR. Each CDR3 protein gets one entry after TCRdb re-called the immunoSEQ multiplex PCR reads with MiXCR. The sample includes around 56,000 distinct CDR3 sequences, around 94% of them seen just once. This clonotype was sampled from a human donor in good health. Specimen: CD8+ T cells from PBMCs.

The chain's CDR3 is CASSFGGAYNEQFF. The DNA of the CDR3 is TGTGCCAGCAGCTTCGGGGGGGCCTACAATGAGCAGTTCTTC. This sequence joins TRBV5-6 and TRBJ2-1; TRBD2 agrees at 8 bases. The CDR3 has 14 residues. The V segment lost 2 bases and the J segment 2 bases; nucleotides outside the gene matches: 0. The V gene's germline CDR1 is SGHDT and CDR2 YYEEEE.